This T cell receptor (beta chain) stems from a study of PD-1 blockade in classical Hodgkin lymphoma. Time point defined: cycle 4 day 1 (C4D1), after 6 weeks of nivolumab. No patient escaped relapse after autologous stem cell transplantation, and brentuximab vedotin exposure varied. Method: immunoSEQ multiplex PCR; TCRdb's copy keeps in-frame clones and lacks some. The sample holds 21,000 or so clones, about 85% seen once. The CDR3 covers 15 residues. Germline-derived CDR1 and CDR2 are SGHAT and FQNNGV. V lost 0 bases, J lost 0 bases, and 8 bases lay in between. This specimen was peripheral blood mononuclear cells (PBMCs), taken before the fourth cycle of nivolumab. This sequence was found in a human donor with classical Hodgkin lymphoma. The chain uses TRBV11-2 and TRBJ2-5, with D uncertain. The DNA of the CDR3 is TGTGCCAGCAGCTTAGATCTGGGGAACCAAGAGACCCAGTACTTC. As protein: CASSLDLGNQETQYF.